This T cell receptor (beta chain) was retrieved from a study of T cell responses to AZD1222 COVID-19 vaccine. The assay was immunoSEQ multiplex PCR, and TCRdb's table has in-frame clones only and misses some. The sample holds about 93,000 clones, around 87% seen once. Whole-study results and caveats: Targeting of unmutated variant regions was reportedly seen in nearly half of spike-specific TCRs. Females made up more of the donors, who were largely white British, and clonal diversity may have come out too low. After the peak T cell response, and only then, were repertoires sampled. Two doses of AZD1222 preceded a rise in Spike-specific TCR breadth and depth.

With regard to this clone: Its antigen is undetermined.

The source was peripheral blood, collected 28 days after the second AZD1222 dose. The TCR comes from an adult who received the AZD1222 COVID-19 vaccine.

The CDR3 nucleotides read TGTGCCAGCAGCCTCGGGGGCCCGAACACTGAAGCTTTCTTT. Translating gives CASSLGGPNTEAFF. V is TRBV6-2 or TRBV6-3 and J is TRBJ1-1; TRBD1 might be the D (6 bases). Deletions cut 6 bases from V and 1 base from J, with 12 bases between. The CDR3 covers 14 residues. Germline lookup yields CDR1 MNHEY and CDR2 SVGEGT.